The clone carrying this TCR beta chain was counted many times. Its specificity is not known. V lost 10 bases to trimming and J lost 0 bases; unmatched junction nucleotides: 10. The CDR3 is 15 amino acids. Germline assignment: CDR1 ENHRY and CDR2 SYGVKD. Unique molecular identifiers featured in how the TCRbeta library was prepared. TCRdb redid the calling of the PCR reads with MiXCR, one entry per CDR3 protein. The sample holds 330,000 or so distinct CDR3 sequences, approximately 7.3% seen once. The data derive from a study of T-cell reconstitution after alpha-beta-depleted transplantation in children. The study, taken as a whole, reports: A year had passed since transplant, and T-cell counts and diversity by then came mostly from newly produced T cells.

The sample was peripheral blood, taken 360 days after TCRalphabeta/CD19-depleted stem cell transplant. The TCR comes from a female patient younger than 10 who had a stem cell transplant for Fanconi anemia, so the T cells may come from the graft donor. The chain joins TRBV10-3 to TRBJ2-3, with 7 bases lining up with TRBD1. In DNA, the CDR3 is TGTGCCACCACTCAGGGGGTTGAAAGCACAGATACGCAGTATTTT. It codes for CATTQGVESTDTQYF.